In this sample, the clone carrying this TCR beta chain turned up many times. Its antigen remains unknown. TCRbeta library preparation incorporated unique molecular identifiers. MiXCR, run by TCRdb on the PCR reads, gives a single entry per CDR3 protein. The sample holds hundreds of thousands of distinct CDR3 sequences; over 10% are singletons and the top ten take 2.2%. The V gene lost 0 bases and the J gene lost 12 bases, with 18 bases spanning the gap. The CDR3 length is 14 residues. The germline V gene encodes CDR1 DFQATT and CDR2 SNEGSKA (reference sequence). These data belong to a study of T-cell reconstitution after alpha-beta-depleted transplantation in children. Findings of the study overall: Several hundred expanded graft clones reportedly were the source of alpha-beta T cells about two months after transplant. Surviving recipient T cells and thymic progenitors underlay high day-60 TCRbeta diversity in some patients.

This chain links TRBV20-1 with TRBJ2-1; a weak D match, TRBD2 (7 bases). This receptor was taken from a male patient under 18 who had a stem cell transplant for acute myeloid leukemia, so the T cells may come from the graft donor. The specimen comprised PBMCs, mostly from graft donor cells, sampled 360 days after TCRalphabeta/CD19-depleted stem cell transplant. The chain's CDR3 is CSARESGGSRGQFF. CDR3 DNA: TGCAGTGCTAGAGAGAGTGGCGGGAGCAGGGGGCAGTTCTTC.